The next 18 T cell receptor beta chains were all read from a single sample in a study of a mutant IDH1 vaccine in newly diagnosed glioma. No antigen has been identified for these receptors. Libraries were prepared by immunoSEQ multiplex PCR; TCRdb keeps only in-frame clonotypes and omits some of them. The table includes 40,000 to 45,000 clones, 82% detected once. Time point noted: week 47, end of study. Vaccine doses each comprised 300 ug of mutant IDH1 20-mer peptide, with topical imiquimod. Sequenced material: PBMCs, taken from a glioma patient whose treatment included an IDH1 peptide vaccine. These receptors originate from a man younger than 30 with glioma. Some clones in this sample may be carry-over from other donors' samples.

The gene calls are TRBV2 and TRBJ1-2; 12 bases are shared with TRBD1. The CDR3 spans 16 residues. Per the germline V gene, CDR1 is SNHLY and CDR2 is FYNNEI. Trimming at V came to 5 bases and at J to 2 bases, leaving 6 bases not matched to a gene. The CDR3 region has the DNA TGTGCCAGCAGTACCGGGACAGGGGGCAGGAACTATGGCTACACCTTC. Encoded protein: CASSTGTGGRNYGYTF.

The chain links TRBV10-3 to TRBJ2-1, with TRBD1 matching over 9 bases. V was clipped by 5 bases and J by 10 bases; unmatched bases: 3. Germline V gives CDR1 ENHRY, CDR2 SYGVKD. This CDR3 comprises 12 residues. The CDR3: CAISRDRDEQFF. The CDR3 DNA is TGTGCCATCAGTCGGGACAGGGACGAGCAGTTCTTC.

This clone was counted between two and nine times. The chain links TRBV27 to TRBJ1-1; 8 bases map to TRBD1. Germline V CDR1 and CDR2: MNHEY, SMNVEV (reference sequence). The CDR3 has 14 residues. With V trimmed by 6 bases and J by 8 bases, 11 bases remained unmatched. In DNA, the CDR3 is TGTGCCAGCAGGTCCCCAGGGGGCACGGAAGAAGCTTTCTTT. Amino acid sequence: CASRSPGGTEEAFF.

DNA of the CDR3: TGTGCCAGCATCTCTAGAGGCGATCAGCCCCAGCATTTT. The encoded protein is CASISRGDQPQHF. The chain recombines TRBV6-1 with TRBJ1-5, with D hard to call. CDR3 length: 13 amino acids. V lost 7 bases to trimming and J lost 5 bases, with 12 bases between them. Germline CDR1 MNHNS, CDR2 SASEGT.

This chain connects TRBV5-1 to TRBJ1-5, with 8 nucleotides matching TRBD1. CDR3 size: 13 residues. Germline CDR1 is SGHRS and CDR2 is YFSETQ. Trimming cost V 5 bases and J 8 bases; bases outside gene matches: 6. CDR3 loop: CASSRVQGEPQHF. The CDR3 DNA sequence: TGCGCCAGCAGTCGCGTACAGGGGGAGCCCCAGCATTTT.

The chain uses TRBV19 and TRBJ1-4; TRBD1 agrees at 9 bases. Germline CDR1 and CDR2: LNHDA and SQIVND (reference sequence). J lost 0 bases, V lost 7 bases, and 24 bases had no gene match. The length of the CDR3 is 22 residues. The CDR3 DNA reads as TGTGCCAGTACCGCAATTCTGACAGGGGGGATGGACGGCGATTCAACTAATGAAAAACTGTTTTTT. This encodes CASTAILTGGMDGDSTNEKLFF.

The rearrangement joins TRBV6-6 to TRBJ2-7; 9 bases agree with TRBD1. Per the germline V gene, CDR1 is MNHNY and CDR2 is SVGAGI (reference sequence). With 5 bases clipped from V and 10 bases from J, the junction kept 12 bases outside the gene matches. CDR3 length: 14 residues. The CDR3 sequence: CASSPPGQGPTQYF. CDR3 DNA sequence: TGTGCCAGCAGTCCGCCGGGACAGGGACCCACCCAGTACTTC.

CDR3 in DNA: TGTGCCTGGAGTGTAACAGGATACTATGGCTACACCTTC. Its translation is CAWSVTGYYGYTF. This sequence joins TRBV30 and TRBJ1-2; tentatively, D is TRBD1 (5 bases). Looked up from germline, CDR1 is GTSNPN and CDR2 is SVGIG (reference sequence). This CDR3 has 13 amino acids. The V end lost 0 bases, the J end lost 3 bases, and 8 bases lay between the germline ends.

V gene TRBV14 combines with J gene TRBJ1-2; TRBD1 might be the D (6 bases). The CDR3 consists of 16 residues. V was cut by 0 bases and J by 1 base, with 12 bases left in between. Germline V gene lookup returns CDR1 SGHDN and CDR2 FVKESK. The CDR3 bases are TGTGCCAGCAGCCAAGATTGGGGGCCGATTAACTATGGCTACACCTTC. Translation gives CASSQDWGPINYGYTF. The full variable domain, rest sourced from reference TRBV14 and TRBJ1-2, is EAGVTQFPSHSVIEKGQTVTLRCDPISGHDNLYWYRRVMGKEIKFLLHFVKESKQDESGMPNNRFLAERTGGTYSTLKVQPAELEDSGVYFCASSQDWGPINYGYTFGSGTRLTVV.

V gene TRBV2 combines with J gene TRBJ2-1; the D is unclear. The germline CDR1 and CDR2 sequences are SNHLY and FYNNEI. CDR3 length equals 15 residues. The ends were cut back, 0 bases at V and 5 bases at J, with 11 bases in the middle. CDR3: CASSEALYADNEQFF. The CDR3 nucleotides are TGTGCCAGCAGTGAAGCGCTTTACGCGGACAATGAGCAGTTCTTC.

This rearrangement joins TRBV12-1 to TRBJ1-4. TRBV12-1 is a pseudogene segment. The CDR3 totals 15 residues. DNA for the CDR3: TGTGCCAGCAGCTCCCCCCCGGAGACTAATGAAAAACTGTTTTTT. Amino acid sequence: CASSSPPETNEKLFF.

The chain joins TRBV4-3 to TRBJ2-3; possibly TRBD1 for D (6 bases). This CDR3 is 16 amino acids long. Germline CDR1 LGHNA, CDR2 YSLEER. The V gene lost 0 bases and the J gene lost 7 bases, with 17 bases spanning the gap. The CDR3 here is CASSQEFGTQRHTQYF. Here the CDR3 DNA reads TGCGCCAGCAGCCAAGAATTCGGGACACAAAGGCATACGCAGTATTTT.

The chain couples TRBV30 to TRBJ1-3; D gene ambiguous. The CDR3 has 15 amino acids. Per germline, CDR1 GTSNPN and CDR2 SVGIG (reference sequence). Trimming cost V 8 bases and J 0 bases, with 17 bases left between them. DNA of the CDR3: TGTGCCCAAACAGCCGGGTTTTCCTCTGGAAACACCATATATTTT. It is translated as CAQTAGFSSGNTIYF.

The chain employs TRBV5-1 and TRBJ1-2; D perhaps matches TRBD1 (5 bases). The CDR3 length is 14 residues. Per germline, CDR1 SGHRS and CDR2 YFSETQ. Deletions cut 1 base from V and 5 bases from J, with 12 bases between. Here the CDR3 reads CASSLSRDVYGYTF. Written as DNA, the CDR3 is TGCGCCAGCAGCTTGTCGAGGGACGTGTATGGCTACACCTTC.

The chain joins TRBV6-4 to TRBJ2-2; D is ambiguous. CDR3 length equals 14 residues. The V gene's germline CDR1 is MRHNA and CDR2 SNTAGT. Trimming took 3 bases from V and 6 from J, leaving 11 bases between them. CDR3 bases: TGTGCCAGCAGTGAAGAATTGAGAGCCGGGGAGCTGTTTTTT. It is translated as CASSEELRAGELFF.

The rearrangement links TRBV7-2 to TRBJ2-7; D is ambiguous. The CDR3 has 14 residues. With 0 bases removed from V and 0 bases from J, the gap between germline ends came to 6 bases. Per germline, CDR1 SGHTA and CDR2 FQGNSA. CDR3 loop: CASSLAANSYEQYF. The CDR3 DNA is TGTGCCAGCAGCTTAGCGGCAAACTCCTACGAGCAGTACTTC.

The chain carries TRBV6-6 and TRBJ2-1, with 10 bases fitting TRBD1. Germline loops: CDR1 MNHNY, CDR2 SVGAGI (reference sequence). This CDR3 spans 14 amino acids. J was trimmed by 3 bases and V by 10 bases; bases with no gene match: 6. The CDR3 region has the DNA TGTGCCAATTCCGGGACAGGGGACTACAATGAGCAGTTCTTC. It is translated as CANSGTGDYNEQFF.

The rearrangement uses TRBV5-4 and TRBJ2-5; D call uncertain. Trimming left V 3 bases short and J 6 bases short, with 12 bases between. CDR3 size: 13 residues. CDR1 and CDR2 from the germline V gene are SGHNT and YYREEE (reference sequence). The CDR3, as DNA: TGTGCCAGCAGCTCCCGGAACGAACAGACCCAGTACTTC. It is translated as CASSSRNEQTQYF.